This entry describes one T cell receptor (beta chain). The clone's antigen remains unknown. One base away there is no much larger clone; base qualities are not given. This sample was included in a study of blood T cell repertoires in COVID-19 (dated by TCRdb to the early 2020s). Study-level background: The collaborator samples originated in the United States, Italy and Spain and spanned the acute and convalescent phases of COVID-19. The prospective study material was composed of cDNA or gDNA derived from T cells, B-cell-depleted T cells, or PBMCs. The dataset comprised deeply sampled blood TCRbeta repertoires from subjects exposed to, actively infected with, or recovered from COVID-19. The repertoires were made available in a free public database intended to serve as a resource for research on the immune response to SARS-CoV-2. Samples were obtained from the ongoing ImmuneRACE study (first 160 participants) and from about 1,300 subjects provided by 6 global collaborators. Sample metadata almost always included a de-identified subject ID, COVID-19 status, age in years and sex. Where available, HLA class I and class II types were obtained from metadata supplied by the sample provider rather than from assay-based typing.

Summary of the overall study and its limitations: Clinical and demographic metadata were provided uncurated, with the amount varying by source and participant.

Participants in the prospective study were enrolled through a virtual design, were aged about 18 to 89 years, and lived in about 25 United States geographic areas. Cohort assignment in the prospective study relied on participant-reported clinical history from a screening survey and a study questionnaire. Mobile phlebotomists in the prospective study collected whole blood, serum and a nasopharyngeal or oropharyngeal swab from every participant. Participants in the prospective study had the option to provide additional blood draws and questionnaires over an approximately 2-month period. Before DNA extraction, prospective study blood samples were shipped either frozen or at room temperature. TCRbeta CDR3 regions were amplified from genomic DNA using the immunoSEQ Assay, a bias-controlled multiplex PCR. As for how the authors treated the data: Nucleated cell counts per sample were estimated from amplification of reference gene primers within the assay. Sequence reads were collapsed and filtered to measure the absolute abundance of every unique TCRbeta CDR3 rearrangement. Productive Simpson clonality was computed per sample as the square root of Simpson's diversity index over productive rearrangements. As stored in TCRdb, this immuneACCESS dataset retains in-frame rearrangements with V and J assigned. A fraction of the clones does not appear; measured against another copy, unresolved V genes explain less than half of the discrepancy, and the remainder lacks a known reason. V and J calls and clone size come straight from that table; D and trimming were deduced from the DNA. The sample profile shows 150,000 or so clones; 81% of them were found once. Jointly, the top ten make up 5.6% of the sample.

Sequencing was performed on PBMCs or T cells enriched from blood (not recorded which). The receptor was derived from a woman between 35 and 50 years old with acute COVID-19.

The CDR3 sequence is CASSTTKGGVYGYTF. The sequenced DNA: TGTGCCAGCAGTACTACGAAGGGGGGGGTCTATGGCTACACCTTC. Recombination joined TRBV7-9 with TRBJ1-2; a tentative D match to TRBD1 spans 6 bases. The CDR3 measures 15 amino acids from cysteine to phenylalanine. Just CDR3 DNA is preserved here, 45 bases in frame from base 1. The junction shows trimming of 6 bases on V and 4 bases on J, plus 18 bases between the germline ends. In the germline V gene (reference sequence), CDR1 corresponds to SEHNR and CDR2 to FQNEAQ.